What follows is one T cell receptor beta chain and its context. This specimen belongs to a study of blood T cell repertoires in COVID-19. Under the authors' procedure: Reference gene primer amplification gave estimated nucleated cell counts. Sequencing used immunoSEQ multiplex PCR; TCRdb keeps in-frame clones, though not all of them. D and trimming were read from the DNA, whereas the V and J calls and clone size are those reported in that table. Of tens of thousands of clones listed, 60% to 85% are singletons. V gave up 5 bases and J gave up 3 bases, with 16 bases separating them. In germline, CDR1 is SGHTA, CDR2 FQGTGA. The length of the CDR3 is 15 residues.

The clonotype comes from a man in his sixties with acute or convalescent COVID-19. The sample comprised peripheral blood. The chain is built from TRBV7-3 and TRBJ2-5, with a tentative D call TRBD2 (6 bases). The CDR3: CASSPSPGGKETQYF. The CDR3 coding sequence is TGTGCCAGCAGCCCTTCGCCTGGGGGGAAAGAGACCCAGTACTTC.